This TCR beta chain is drawn from a study of identical twins. Whole-study results and caveats: Rather than following the same donors, the conclusions depended on cross-sectional statistical analysis. An excess of low generation probability was shown by twin-shared out-of-frame alpha sequences.

TCRdb re-called the 5' RACE reads through MiXCR, storing one row per CDR3 protein. The sample includes some 730,000 distinct CDR3 sequences, about 20% of them seen just once. This clonotype occurred a few times. The antigen is unknown. Per germline, CDR1 LNHNV and CDR2 YYDKDF (reference sequence). CDR3 length equals 14 residues. V dropped 1 base and J dropped 6 bases, with 11 bases sitting between them. These sequences were also reported in another study, on T cells expressing NK-cell markers. That source notes: In 5 to 7 donors, dominant NKG2C+ clonotypes were about 1.0-7.0% of CD8+ T cells.

The receptor comes from a woman aged 18-35 years in good health. The rearrangement uses TRBV15 and TRBJ2-3, with D possibly called TRBD1 or TRBD2 (6 bases each). The specimen was PBMCs. The CDR3 DNA follows: TGTGCCACCAGCAGAGGCCGGAGGGGGGATACGCAGTATTTT. As protein: CATSRGRRGDTQYF.